These 31 T cell receptor beta chains came from one sample sequenced in a study of identical twins. Using its own MiXCR run on the 5' RACE reads, TCRdb lists one record per CDR3 protein. The data show over 500,000 distinct CDR3 sequences, with less than 25% seen just once and roughly 0.9% held by the top ten. The data were also submitted as part of a second study, on T cells expressing NK-cell markers.

Sequenced: CD4+ T cells sorted from blood. The receptors were gathered from a woman aged 18-30 years in good health.

About this clonotype itself: A much larger clone sits a single nucleotide away, making a read error possible. The V call is TRBV11-2, the J call TRBJ2-1; D is ambiguous. In germline, CDR1 is SGHAT, CDR2 FQNNGV. CDR3 length equals 11 residues. Trimming took off 5 bases at V and 6 bases at J, with 5 bases between the two ends. CDR3 in amino acids: CASSLFNEQFF. For the CDR3, the DNA is TGTGCCAGCAGCCTCTTCAATGAGCAGTTCTTC.

This clonotype was detected a few times. The rearrangement uses TRBV10-3 and TRBJ2-3; D is unresolved. V gave up 5 bases and J gave up 0 bases, with 6 bases separating them. The CDR3 sequence is 13 residues long. Per germline, CDR1 ENHRY and CDR2 SYGVKD. The CDR3 nucleotides are TGTGCCATCAGTTCCCCTAGCACAGATACGCAGTATTTT. It translates to CAISSPSTDTQYF.

Only a few counts were recorded for this clonotype. The gene calls are TRBV12-3 or TRBV12-4 and TRBJ1-1, with D maybe TRBD1 (5 bases). This CDR3 is 13 amino acids long. V lost 5 bases to trimming and J lost 5 bases, with 12 bases between them. The CDR3 protein is CASSLGPRTEAFF. CDR3 bases: TGTGCCAGCAGTCTGGGACCCCGAACTGAAGCTTTCTTT.

There are a few counts of this clonotype. The rearrangement joins TRBV5-1 to TRBJ2-1; 12 nucleotides agree with TRBD2. Germline CDR1 and CDR2: SGHRS and YFSETQ. Trimming removed 5 bases from V and 9 bases from J; junction bases left unmatched: 9. This CDR3 is built from 15 residues. The CDR3 DNA reads as TGCGCCAGCAGTTCCCGACTAGCGGGAGAGACTGAGCAGTTCTTC. Translating gives CASSSRLAGETEQFF.

There are a few counts of this clonotype. The chain employs TRBV27 and TRBJ2-1; 7 positions agree with TRBD1. Unmatched junction bases numbered 14, after V lost 10 bases and J lost 14 bases. CDR3 length: 12 residues. Germline CDR1 is MNHEY and CDR2 is SMNVEV (reference sequence). CDR3 amino acids: CATTGPDRREFF. CDR3 DNA: TGTGCCACCACCGGGCCGGACAGGCGGGAGTTCTTC.

The J gene is TRBJ1-2, the V gene TRBV29-1; 7 bases agree with TRBD1. The CDR3 contains 16 residues. Trimming cost V 1 base and J 4 bases; bases outside gene matches: 12. Per germline, CDR1 SQVTM and CDR2 ANQGSEA. CDR3 sequence reads: CSVEGRTPGGSYGYTF. The CDR3 region has the DNA TGCAGCGTTGAAGGGAGAACCCCAGGGGGATCCTATGGCTACACCTTC.

V and J are TRBV10-1 and TRBJ2-4; TRBD1 agrees at 8 bases. V dropped 5 bases and J dropped 4; count of bases not matched to a gene: 4. This CDR3 region has 14 residues. From germline, CDR1 is WNHNN and CDR2 SYGVQD (reference sequence). CDR3 in amino acids: CASSSQGAKNIQYF. The CDR3 DNA sequence: TGCGCCAGCAGTAGTCAGGGGGCGAAAAACATTCAGTACTTC.

In DNA, the CDR3 is TGCAGTGCTCGGACTAGCGGGAGATTGTTGGGGTCCTACGAGCAGTACTTC. Translating it yields CSARTSGRLLGSYEQYF. The chain is built from TRBV20-1 and TRBJ2-7; 13 bases line up with TRBD2. J was trimmed by 1 base and V by 5 bases; bases with no gene match: 11. In germline, CDR1 is DFQATT, CDR2 SNEGSKA (reference sequence). The CDR3 has 17 residues.

Here the CDR3 reads CSAPTLYPGHDYGYTF. The CDR3 DNA reads TGCAGTGCTCCCACACTCTACCCGGGACATGACTATGGCTACACCTTC. V and J are TRBV20-1 and TRBJ1-2; D possibly corresponds to TRBD1 (6 bases). Looked up from germline, CDR1 is DFQATT and CDR2 is SNEGSKA (reference sequence). The CDR3 consists of 16 residues. Deletions cut 5 bases from V and 3 bases from J, with 22 bases between.

This chain uses TRBV20-1 with TRBJ1-5, with 11 bases fitting TRBD1. There are 14 residues in the CDR3. The ends lost 5 bases at V and 5 bases at J; junction bases unmatched: 5. Germline CDR1 reads DFQATT; CDR2 reads SNEGSKA (reference sequence). The CDR3 coding sequence is TGCAGTGCTTGGGACAGGGGGTCGGATCAGCCCCAGCATTTT. This sequence encodes CSAWDRGSDQPQHF.

This clonotype was seen a handful of times. The rearrangement uses TRBV20-1 and TRBJ1-1; perhaps TRBD1 as D (5 bases). In germline, CDR1 is DFQATT, CDR2 SNEGSKA (reference sequence). The V gene lost 2 bases and the J gene lost 1 base, with 8 bases spanning the gap. This CDR3 has 13 amino acids. CDR3 in amino acids: CSARPQGNTEAFF. CDR3 DNA: TGCAGTGCTAGACCCCAGGGGAACACTGAAGCTTTCTTT.

This clonotype was seen ten or more times. The rearrangement links TRBV4-3 to TRBJ1-2; no clear D gene. The ends were cut back, 0 bases at V and 7 bases at J, with 9 bases in the middle. CDR1 is LGHNA, CDR2 YSLEER, per germline. The CDR3 runs to 13 residues. This chain's CDR3 is CASSQDPRSGYTF. The CDR3 DNA sequence: TGCGCCAGCAGCCAAGACCCTCGGAGTGGCTACACCTTC.

This clonotype came up many times. The chain carries TRBV20-1 and TRBJ1-4; D is unclear. Germline V gene data show CDR1 as DFQATT and CDR2 as SNEGSKA (reference sequence). The CDR3 has 12 residues. V was shortened by 0 bases and J by 5 bases, with 4 bases between the two germline ends. As DNA, the CDR3 is TGCAGTGCTAGAGATTTGAATGAAAAACTGTTTTTT. Its translation: CSARDLNEKLFF.

This clonotype was counted many times. The chain is built from TRBV20-1 and TRBJ1-3; tentative D call: TRBD1 (5 bases). There are 13 residues in the CDR3. The germline gives CDR1 DFQATT, CDR2 SNEGSKA (reference sequence). With 4 bases removed from V and 2 bases from J, the gap between germline ends came to 9 bases. The CDR3 bases are TGCAGTGCTAAGCCAGGGCCTGGAAACACCATATATTTT. This gives the protein CSAKPGPGNTIYF.

This clonotype has at least ten counts. V is TRBV5-6 and J is TRBJ1-2; D is uncertain. The length of the CDR3 is 11 residues. Germline values: CDR1 SGHDT, CDR2 YYEEEE. V was shortened by 0 bases and J by 3 bases, with 0 bases between the two germline ends. The CDR3 DNA reads TGTGCCAGCAGCTTGGACTATGGCTACACCTTC. As protein: CASSLDYGYTF.

This rearrangement joins TRBV5-5 to TRBJ1-2; no definite D call. Per the germline V gene, CDR1 is SGHKS and CDR2 is YYEKEE (reference sequence). V dropped 0 bases and J dropped 4 bases, with 7 bases sitting between them. There are 13 residues in the CDR3. The CDR3 coding sequence is TGTGCCAGCAGCTTGGAGGCAGTCTATGGCTACACCTTC. It specifies CASSLEAVYGYTF.

J is TRBJ2-1 and V is TRBV7-2; D possibly corresponds to TRBD2 (6 bases). There are 15 residues in the CDR3. CDR1 SGHTA and CDR2 FQGNSA come from the germline V gene. V lost 7 bases and J 0 bases, leaving 13 bases between the germline ends. The DNA for the CDR3 is TGTGCCAGCACCAACGCGGGGTCCTCCTACAATGAGCAGTTCTTC. Translating gives CASTNAGSSYNEQFF.

V is TRBV10-3 and J is TRBJ1-5; 7 bases agree with TRBD1. Germline CDR1 ENHRY, CDR2 SYGVKD. The CDR3 extends over 14 amino acids. The ends lost 4 bases at V and 9 bases at J; junction bases unmatched: 9. DNA for the CDR3: TGTGCCATCAGTGTTGGGGCAGGGGGTAGGCCCCAGCATTTT. Its protein product is CAISVGAGGRPQHF.

This clonotype was counted a few times. This chain connects TRBV3-1 to TRBJ2-1, with 9 bases fitting TRBD1. This CDR3 has 19 residues. CDR1 and CDR2 (germline): LGHDT, YNNKEL (reference sequence). V gave up 1 base and J gave up 0 bases; unmatched junction bases: 10. The CDR3 region has the DNA TGTGCCAGCAGCCAAGCGACAGGGGGATTTGGGAGCTCCTACAATGAGCAGTTCTTC. It translates to CASSQATGGFGSSYNEQFF.

This CDR3 is CASSVQGIHGYTF. The CDR3 DNA sequence: TGTGCCAGCAGTGTTCAGGGGATCCATGGCTACACCTTC. J is TRBJ1-2 and V is TRBV21-1; the DNA was not compared with TRBD1, the D call given in the table. TRBV21-1 is deemed a pseudogene. The CDR3 spans 13 residues.

The rearrangement links TRBV20-1 to TRBJ2-5; 8 bases line up with TRBD2. After removal of 7 bases from V and 0 bases from J, the junction contained 4 bases not matched to a gene. CDR1 and CDR2 from the germline V gene are DFQATT and SNEGSKA (reference sequence). This CDR3 comprises 13 residues. CDR3 in amino acids: CSGGGGYQETQYF. The CDR3 DNA sequence: TGCAGTGGAGGCGGGGGGTACCAAGAGACCCAGTACTTC.

The chain is built from TRBV7-9 and TRBJ1-2; TRBD1 is a possible D gene (5 bases). The CDR3 has 14 amino acids. CDR1 is SEHNR and CDR2 is FQNEAQ in the germline V gene (reference sequence). Trimming removed 1 base at V and 6 bases at J, with 12 bases between. The CDR3, as DNA: TGTGCCAGCAGCTTAGTTTCTGGGGCGCATGGCTACACCTTC. It encodes CASSLVSGAHGYTF.

The chain carries TRBV9 and TRBJ2-3, with 14 positions matching TRBD2. V shed 4 bases, J shed 0 bases, and the junction held 1 base outside the gene matches. This CDR3 is 16 amino acids long. Germline-derived CDR1 and CDR2 are SGDLS and YYNGEE. CDR3 DNA: TGTGCCAGCAGCAGGACTAGCGGGGGGAGCACAGATACGCAGTATTTT. Amino acid sequence: CASSRTSGGSTDTQYF.

This sequence joins TRBV10-3 and TRBJ2-7; 7 nucleotides align to TRBD1. The J segment lost 5 bases and the V segment lost 6 bases, leaving 7 bases of the junction unmatched. The CDR3 spans 13 residues. Germline V gene sequence: CDR1 ENHRY, CDR2 SYGVKD. CDR3 nucleotides: TGTGCCATCAGCGACTACAGGGGAAACGAGCAGTACTTC. It specifies CAISDYRGNEQYF.

The rearrangement links TRBV6-1 to TRBJ2-1, with a possible D match to TRBD2 (6 bases). Trimming took off 7 bases at V and 0 bases at J, with 13 bases between the two ends. The CDR3 sequence is 15 residues long. The germline CDR1 and CDR2 sequences are MNHNS and SASEGT. As DNA, the CDR3 is TGTGCCAGCAAAGGGGACTTCAGCTCCTACAATGAGCAGTTCTTC. Protein sequence: CASKGDFSSYNEQFF.

The chain carries TRBV7-2 and TRBJ1-5, with D hard to call. The CDR3 consists of 16 residues. Looked up from germline, CDR1 is SGHTA and CDR2 is FQGNSA. The V end was cut by 4 bases, the J end by 0 bases, with 13 bases between. CDR3: CASSYEGYYSNQPQHF. DNA for the CDR3: TGTGCCAGCAGCTACGAGGGCTACTATAGCAATCAGCCCCAGCATTTT.

This rearrangement joins TRBV5-1 to TRBJ1-1; D unresolved. This CDR3 has 16 amino acids. Trimming stripped 0 bases from V and 1 base from J, with 13 bases between. Germline CDR1 SGHRS, CDR2 YFSETQ. The CDR3 DNA sequence: TGCGCCAGCAGCTTGGATCTTTGGGCAGGGAACACTGAAGCTTTCTTT. The encoded protein is CASSLDLWAGNTEAFF. Variable domain in full (rest from reference TRBV5-1 and TRBJ1-1): KAGVTQTPRYLIKTRGQQVTLSCSPISGHRSVSWYQQTPGQGLQFLFEYFSETQRNKGNFPGRFSGRQFSNSRSEMNVSTLELGDSALYLCASSLDLWAGNTEAFFGQGTRLTVV.

A few counts support this clonotype. This chain uses TRBV2 with TRBJ2-2; a possible D gene is TRBD2 (6 bases). The CDR3 spans 15 residues. CDR1 and CDR2 (germline): SNHLY, FYNNEI. Between the trimmed V and J ends, which lost 8 bases and 2 bases, there was a span of 15 bases. CDR3 DNA: TGTGCCAGCCGATATAGCGGAACCAACACCGGGGAGCTGTTTTTT. Its translation: CASRYSGTNTGELFF.

V gene TRBV2 combines with J gene TRBJ2-7, with TRBD2 as a possible D gene (5 bases). CDR1 SNHLY and CDR2 FYNNEI come from the germline V gene. The CDR3 is made up of 13 amino acids. The germline V and J ends were trimmed by 4 bases and 9 bases, with 16 bases remaining between them. In DNA, the CDR3 is TGTGCCAGCAGTGGATCAGCGGACTCCGCGCAGTACTTC. Amino acid sequence: CASSGSADSAQYF. Filled out from reference TRBV2 and TRBJ2-7, the complete variable domain reads EPEVTQTPSHQVTQMGQEVILRCVPISNHLYFYWYRQILGQKVEFLVSFYNNEISEKSEIFDDQFSVERPDGSNFTLKIRSTKLEDSAMYFCASSGSADSAQYFGPGTRLTVT.

This clonotype occurred a few times. V usage is TRBV20-1 and J usage is TRBJ1-6; D is ambiguous. Germline V gives CDR1 DFQATT, CDR2 SNEGSKA (reference sequence). This CDR3 is built from 15 residues. The V end was cut by 5 bases, the J end by 7 bases, with 18 bases between. The CDR3 nucleotides are TGCAGTGCTCTGACTGCTGGCCTGGAGAATTCACCCCTCCACTTT. It encodes CSALTAGLENSPLHF.

This clonotype showed up many times. The chain carries TRBV5-1 and TRBJ2-1; D is possibly TRBD1 (6 bases). V was clipped by 3 bases and J by 9 bases, with 19 bases between them. The CDR3 is 15 residues long. The germline CDR1 and CDR2 sequences are SGHRS and YFSETQ. DNA for the CDR3: TGCGCCAGCAGCTCGAACACAGGGTTGAAGGGTGAGCAGTTCTTC. It specifies CASSSNTGLKGEQFF.